A single sample is the source of the 32 T cell receptor beta chains below, sequenced in a study of monozygotic twins with inflammatory bowel disease. Each CDR3 protein gets one entry in TCRdb, which reprocessed the 5' RACE reads and gives no DNA. The sample includes a few hundred thousand distinct CDR3 sequences. Sequenced input: blood. These receptor sequences come from a human donor with ulcerative colitis or Crohn's disease, or a healthy co-twin of an affected twin (not recorded which).

The V call is TRBV7-9, the J call TRBJ2-7; the D call of TRBD1 rests on TCRdb alone, since no DNA is present to check it. The CDR3 loop spans 14 amino acids. CDR1 and CDR2 (germline): SEHNR, FQNEAQ (reference sequence). The CDR3 is CASSIDRGNDEQYF.

The chain carries TRBV12-3 or TRBV12-4 and TRBJ2-7; TCRdb designates TRBD1, a call that cannot be tested without DNA. The CDR3 runs to 17 residues. The CDR3 loop is CASSSRWAGGRIYEQYF.

The rearrangement uses TRBV6-1 and TRBJ1-4; the D gene TCRdb calls, TRBD1, cannot be checked with no DNA. There are 15 residues in the CDR3. Germline CDR1 and CDR2: MNHNS and SASEGT. The CDR3: CASSPTTGGDEKLFF.

The chain recombines TRBV6-1 with TRBJ2-5; as DNA is missing, the TRBD1 call by TCRdb cannot be tested. The CDR3 has 17 residues. CDR1 and CDR2 from the germline V gene are MNHNS and SASEGT. The CDR3 protein is CASSFPAGAKYQETQYF.

The chain recombines TRBV18 with TRBJ2-7; the TCRdb D gene call, TRBD1, has no DNA to confirm it. The CDR3 totals 16 residues. The germline V gene encodes CDR1 KGHSH and CDR2 LQKENI. This CDR3 is CASSPPRGDRGYEQYF.

This chain joins TRBV5-1 and TRBJ2-1; the TCRdb call, TRBD1, lacks DNA for checking. This CDR3 region has 15 residues. From germline, CDR1 is SGHRS and CDR2 YFSETQ. CDR3 in amino acids: CASSLWVLQGNEQFF.

The V call is TRBV18, the J call TRBJ1-1; lacking DNA, the TRBD1 call made by TCRdb goes unchecked. Per germline, CDR1 KGHSH and CDR2 LQKENI. The CDR3 runs 15 residues. CDR3 sequence reads: CASSQTRTENTEAFF. Full variable domain (missing parts from reference TRBV18 and TRBJ1-1): NAGVMQNPRHLVRRRGQEARLRCSPMKGHSHVYWYRQLPEEGLKFMVYLQKENIIDESGMPKERFSAEFPKEGPSILRIQQVVRGDSAAYFCASSQTRTENTEAFFGQGTRLTVV.

The genes are TRBV7-2 and TRBJ2-1. This CDR3 comprises 12 residues. CDR1 is SGHTA, CDR2 FQGNSA, per germline. CDR3: CASSSSTNTQFF.

This chain connects TRBV3-1 to TRBJ2-1; the TCRdb D gene call, TRBD2, has no DNA to confirm it. The CDR3 is 14 residues long. Germline-derived CDR1 and CDR2 are LGHDT and YNNKEL (reference sequence). CDR3 in amino acids: CASSSTGGPNEQFF.

V is TRBV6-5 and J is TRBJ2-5; TCRdb reports TRBD2, a call that lacks DNA to check it against. The CDR3 loop spans 16 amino acids. CDR1 MNHEY and CDR2 SVGAGI come from the germline V gene. The CDR3 loop reads CASSYGGQQLRETQYF.

The rearrangement joins TRBV20-1 to TRBJ2-1; the TRBD2 assignment by TCRdb is unverifiable without DNA. Germline V gene data show CDR1 as DFQATT and CDR2 as SNEGSKA (reference sequence). This CDR3 is built from 15 residues. CDR3 in amino acids: CSAIESSLYVDEQFF.

The chain combines TRBV11-2 with TRBJ2-5; TCRdb outputs TRBD1, but without DNA this stays unchecked. Germline assignment: CDR1 SGHAT and CDR2 FQNNGV. This CDR3 region has 15 residues. CDR3 sequence: CASSLAGGYQETQYF.

The chain employs TRBV12-3 or TRBV12-4 and TRBJ1-1; TCRdb names TRBD1, which stays unverified in the absence of DNA. The CDR3 length is 15 residues. CDR3 residues: CASTPLGQTNTEAFF.

The chain links TRBV5-1 to TRBJ2-3; TCRdb reports TRBD1, a call that lacks DNA to check it against. Germline V CDR1 and CDR2: SGHRS, YFSETQ. This CDR3 contains 14 residues. The CDR3 loop is CASSPGDYTDTQYF.

This sequence joins TRBV5-1 and TRBJ1-1; TCRdb outputs TRBD1, but without DNA this stays unchecked. This CDR3 spans 14 amino acids. Germline V gene lookup returns CDR1 SGHRS and CDR2 YFSETQ. The CDR3 here is CASTRDRGITEAFF. Complete variable domain (other parts from reference TRBV5-1 and TRBJ1-1): KAGVTQTPRYLIKTRGQQVTLSCSPISGHRSVSWYQQTPGQGLQFLFEYFSETQRNKGNFPGRFSGRQFSNSRSEMNVSTLELGDSALYLCASTRDRGITEAFFGQGTRLTVV.

The J gene is TRBJ1-2, the V gene TRBV12-3 or TRBV12-4; TCRdb designates TRBD1, a call that cannot be tested without DNA. The CDR3 has 16 residues. CDR3 region: CASSPGTGSANYGYTF.

The chain has TRBV27 and TRBJ1-6; the TCRdb call, TRBD1, lacks DNA for checking. CDR1 and CDR2 (germline): MNHEY, SMNVEV (reference sequence). The CDR3 extends over 16 amino acids. This CDR3 is CASSLEAGTGGSPLHF.

The chain carries TRBV4-1 and TRBJ2-7. The CDR3 is 14 amino acids. Germline CDR1 is MGHRA and CDR2 is YSYEKL. The CDR3 reads CASSQARGTYEQYF.

The chain joins TRBV2 to TRBJ2-7; the TCRdb call, TRBD2, lacks DNA for checking. CDR1 is SNHLY, CDR2 FYNNEI, per germline. The CDR3 runs 15 residues. The CDR3 reads CASSANGGPPYEQYF.

The rearrangement uses TRBV15 and TRBJ1-2; TCRdb gives TRBD1 as the D gene, but with no DNA this cannot be confirmed. This CDR3 region has 15 residues. The V gene's germline CDR1 is LNHNV and CDR2 YYDKDF (reference sequence). This CDR3 reads CATSRDRTGSYGYTF.

V gene TRBV29-1 combines with J gene TRBJ2-7; TCRdb's D gene call, TRBD1, goes unchecked for lack of DNA. This CDR3 contains 15 residues. Germline CDR1 and CDR2: SQVTM and ANQGSEA. CDR3 residues: CSAKGPGQVFYEQYF.

V is TRBV25-1 and J is TRBJ2-1; lacking DNA, the TRBD2 call made by TCRdb goes unchecked. The CDR3 has 16 residues. The germline V gene has CDR1 MGHDK and CDR2 SYGVNS. The CDR3 loop reads CASKGLAGTYYNEQFF. Supplemented by reference TRBV25-1 and TRBJ2-1, the full variable domain reads EADIYQTPRYLVIGTGKKITLECSQTMGHDKMYWYQQDPGMELHLIHYSYGVNSTEKGDLSSESTVSRIRTEHFPLTLESARPSHTSQYLCASKGLAGTYYNEQFFGPGTRLTVL.

The chain is built from TRBV5-1 and TRBJ2-1. Germline CDR1 reads SGHRS; CDR2 reads YFSETQ. This CDR3 is 15 amino acids long. CDR3: CASRKGGDSYNEQFF.

V gene TRBV20-1 combines with J gene TRBJ2-2; the D gene TCRdb calls, TRBD2, cannot be checked with no DNA. CDR1 DFQATT and CDR2 SNEGSKA come from the germline V gene (reference sequence). The CDR3 consists of 16 residues. The CDR3 loop is CSARGEGLWGTGELFF.

The rearrangement joins TRBV7-3 to TRBJ2-7; TCRdb's D call of TRBD1 is untestable without DNA. Germline CDR1 SGHTA, CDR2 FQGTGA. The length of the CDR3 is 15 residues. CDR3 sequence: CASSRGRDRAYEQYF. The whole variable domain, remainder taken from reference TRBV7-3 and TRBJ2-7, is GAGVSQTPSNKVTEKGKYVELRCDPISGHTALYWYRQSLGQGPEFLIYFQGTGAADDSGLPNDRFFAVRPEGSVSTLKIQRTERGDSAVYLCASSRGRDRAYEQYFGPGTRLTVT.

This chain joins TRBV5-1 and TRBJ2-3. CDR3 length: 15 amino acids. Per the germline V gene, CDR1 is SGHRS and CDR2 is YFSETQ. The CDR3 spells CASSLIGFNTDTQYF.

V usage is TRBV19 and J usage is TRBJ1-5. The germline V gene has CDR1 LNHDA and CDR2 SQIVND (reference sequence). The CDR3 is 15 residues long. CDR3 region: CASSIVLRTNQPQHF.

V and J are TRBV2 and TRBJ2-2; TCRdb names TRBD1, which stays unverified in the absence of DNA. CDR3 size: 15 residues. Germline CDR1 is SNHLY and CDR2 is FYNNEI. The CDR3 loop is CASIRQGANTGELFF.

The chain combines TRBV7-3 with TRBJ2-1. Germline V lookup: CDR1 SGHTA, CDR2 FQGTGA. The CDR3 is 15 amino acids. The CDR3 sequence is CASSLTVGSYNEQFF.

The chain links TRBV3-1 to TRBJ2-3; the TCRdb call, TRBD2, lacks DNA for checking. Germline values: CDR1 LGHDT, CDR2 YNNKEL (reference sequence). The CDR3 contains 17 residues. The CDR3 loop is CASSHQPGLLSTDTQYF.

The chain recombines TRBV5-1 with TRBJ2-7; the TCRdb call, TRBD2, lacks DNA for checking. CDR1 is SGHRS, CDR2 YFSETQ, per germline. The length of the CDR3 is 16 residues. The CDR3 reads CASSLGPSGTFIEQYF. The whole variable domain, filled in from reference TRBV5-1 and TRBJ2-7, reads KAGVTQTPRYLIKTRGQQVTLSCSPISGHRSVSWYQQTPGQGLQFLFEYFSETQRNKGNFPGRFSGRQFSNSRSEMNVSTLELGDSALYLCASSLGPSGTFIEQYFGPGTRLTVT.

The chain carries TRBV14 and TRBJ2-7. The CDR3 covers 16 residues. Looked up from germline, CDR1 is SGHDN and CDR2 is FVKESK. The CDR3 loop reads CASSPTTGIRSYEQYF.